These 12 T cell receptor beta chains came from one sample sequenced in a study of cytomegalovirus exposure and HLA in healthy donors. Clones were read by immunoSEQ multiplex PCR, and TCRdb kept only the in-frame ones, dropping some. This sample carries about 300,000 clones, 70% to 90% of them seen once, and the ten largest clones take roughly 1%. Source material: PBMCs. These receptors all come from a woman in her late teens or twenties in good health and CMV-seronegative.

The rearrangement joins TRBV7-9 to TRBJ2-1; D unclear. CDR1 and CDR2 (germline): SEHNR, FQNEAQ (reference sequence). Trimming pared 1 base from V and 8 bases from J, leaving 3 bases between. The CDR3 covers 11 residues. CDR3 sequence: CASSLDYEQFF. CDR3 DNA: TGTGCCAGCAGCTTAGACTATGAGCAGTTCTTC. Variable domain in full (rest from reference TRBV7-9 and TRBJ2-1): DTGVSQNPRHKITKRGQNVTFRCDPISEHNRLYWYRQTLGQGPEFLTYFQNEAQLEKSRLLSDRFSAERPKGSFSTLEIQRTEQGDSAMYLCASSLDYEQFFGPGTRLTVL.

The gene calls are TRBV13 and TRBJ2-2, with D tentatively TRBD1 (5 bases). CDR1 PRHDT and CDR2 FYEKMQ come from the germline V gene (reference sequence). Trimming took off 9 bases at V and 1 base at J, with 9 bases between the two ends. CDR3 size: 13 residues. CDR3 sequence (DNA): TGTGCCAGTCACGGACAGAACACCGGGGAGCTGTTTTTT. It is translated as CASHGQNTGELFF.

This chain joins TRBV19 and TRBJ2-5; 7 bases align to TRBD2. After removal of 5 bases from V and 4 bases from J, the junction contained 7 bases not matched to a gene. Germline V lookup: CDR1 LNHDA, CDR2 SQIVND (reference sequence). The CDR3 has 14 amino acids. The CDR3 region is CASSAAGRLETQYF. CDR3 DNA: TGTGCCAGTAGTGCAGCGGGACGTCTAGAGACCCAGTACTTC.

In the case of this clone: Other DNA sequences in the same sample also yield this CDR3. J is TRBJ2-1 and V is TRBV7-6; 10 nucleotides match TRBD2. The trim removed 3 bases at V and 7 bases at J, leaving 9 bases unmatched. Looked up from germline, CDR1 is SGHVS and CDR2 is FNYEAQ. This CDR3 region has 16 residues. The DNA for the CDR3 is TGTGCCAGCAGCTTGGAGGCTAGCGGGAGTCGGAATGAGCAGTTCTTC. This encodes CASSLEASGSRNEQFF.

This chain's CDR3 is CASSQDVAGTSGRLTGELFF. CDR3 nucleotides: TGTGCCAGCAGCCAAGATGTAGCCGGGACTAGCGGGAGGCTCACCGGGGAGCTGTTTTTT. The rearrangement joins TRBV14 to TRBJ2-2, with 15 bases lining up with TRBD2. The CDR3 covers 20 residues. V dropped 0 bases and J dropped 4; count of bases not matched to a gene: 9. Germline assignment: CDR1 SGHDN and CDR2 FVKESK. Full variable domain (rest looked up from reference TRBV14 and TRBJ2-2): EAGVTQFPSHSVIEKGQTVTLRCDPISGHDNLYWYRRVMGKEIKFLLHFVKESKQDESGMPNNRFLAERTGGTYSTLKVQPAELEDSGVYFCASSQDVAGTSGRLTGELFFGEGSRLTVL.

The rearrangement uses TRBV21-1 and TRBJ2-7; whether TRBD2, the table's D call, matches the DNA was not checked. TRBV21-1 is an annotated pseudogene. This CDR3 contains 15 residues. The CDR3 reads CASSKKVRGDREQYF. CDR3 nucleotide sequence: TGTGCCAGCAGCAAAAAGGTGAGAGGAGATAGGGAGCAGTACTTC.

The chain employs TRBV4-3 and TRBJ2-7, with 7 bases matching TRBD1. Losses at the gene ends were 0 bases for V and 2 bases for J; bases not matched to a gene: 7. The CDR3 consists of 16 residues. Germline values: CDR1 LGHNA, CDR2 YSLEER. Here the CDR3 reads CASSQDRGGPTYEQYF. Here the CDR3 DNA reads TGCGCCAGCAGCCAAGATCGAGGGGGCCCAACCTACGAGCAGTACTTC.

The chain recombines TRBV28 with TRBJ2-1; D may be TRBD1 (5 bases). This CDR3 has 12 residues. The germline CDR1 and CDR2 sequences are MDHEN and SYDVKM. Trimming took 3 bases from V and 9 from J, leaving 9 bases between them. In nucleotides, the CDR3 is TGTGCCAGCAGTTTCCAGGGTCCTGAGCAGTTCTTC. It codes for CASSFQGPEQFF.

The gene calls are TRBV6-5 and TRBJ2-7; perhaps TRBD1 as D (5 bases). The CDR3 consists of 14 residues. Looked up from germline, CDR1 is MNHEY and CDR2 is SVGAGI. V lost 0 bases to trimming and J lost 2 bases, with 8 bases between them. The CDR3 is CASSYSEGAYEQYF. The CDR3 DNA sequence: TGTGCCAGCAGTTACTCTGAAGGGGCCTACGAGCAGTACTTC.

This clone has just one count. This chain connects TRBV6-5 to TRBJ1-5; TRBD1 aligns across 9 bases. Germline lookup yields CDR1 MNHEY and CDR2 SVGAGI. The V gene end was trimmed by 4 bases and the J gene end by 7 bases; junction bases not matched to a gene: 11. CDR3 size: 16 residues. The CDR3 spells CASSSRTGVLGQPQHF. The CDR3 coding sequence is TGTGCCAGCAGTTCCCGGACAGGGGTTTTGGGGCAGCCCCAGCATTTT.

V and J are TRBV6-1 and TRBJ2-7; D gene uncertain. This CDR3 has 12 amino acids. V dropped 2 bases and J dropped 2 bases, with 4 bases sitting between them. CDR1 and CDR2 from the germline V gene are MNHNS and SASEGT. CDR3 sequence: CASSEHTYEQYF. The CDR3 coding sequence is TGTGCCAGCAGTGAACACACCTACGAGCAGTACTTC.

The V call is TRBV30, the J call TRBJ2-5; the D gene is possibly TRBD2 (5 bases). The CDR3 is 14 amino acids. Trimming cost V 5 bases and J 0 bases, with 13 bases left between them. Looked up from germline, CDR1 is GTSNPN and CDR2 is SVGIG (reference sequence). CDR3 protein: CAWANSGYQETQYF. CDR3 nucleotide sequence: TGTGCCTGGGCTAACTCGGGGTACCAAGAGACCCAGTACTTC.